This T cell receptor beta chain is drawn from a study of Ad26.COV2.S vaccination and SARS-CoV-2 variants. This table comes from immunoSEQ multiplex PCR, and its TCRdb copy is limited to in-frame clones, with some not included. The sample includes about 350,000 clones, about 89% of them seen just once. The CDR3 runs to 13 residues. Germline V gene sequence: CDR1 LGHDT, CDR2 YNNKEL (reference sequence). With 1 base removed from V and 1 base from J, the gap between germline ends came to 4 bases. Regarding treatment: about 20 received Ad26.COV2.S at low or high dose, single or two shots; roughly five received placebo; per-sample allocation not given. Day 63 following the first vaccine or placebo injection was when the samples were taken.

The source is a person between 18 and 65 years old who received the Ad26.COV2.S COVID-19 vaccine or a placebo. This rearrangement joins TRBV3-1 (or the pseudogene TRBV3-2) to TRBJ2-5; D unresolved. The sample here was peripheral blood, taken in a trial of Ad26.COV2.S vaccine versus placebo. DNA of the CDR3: TGTGCCAGCAGCCAAGGAGCCCAAGAGACCCAGTACTTC. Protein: CASSQGAQETQYF.